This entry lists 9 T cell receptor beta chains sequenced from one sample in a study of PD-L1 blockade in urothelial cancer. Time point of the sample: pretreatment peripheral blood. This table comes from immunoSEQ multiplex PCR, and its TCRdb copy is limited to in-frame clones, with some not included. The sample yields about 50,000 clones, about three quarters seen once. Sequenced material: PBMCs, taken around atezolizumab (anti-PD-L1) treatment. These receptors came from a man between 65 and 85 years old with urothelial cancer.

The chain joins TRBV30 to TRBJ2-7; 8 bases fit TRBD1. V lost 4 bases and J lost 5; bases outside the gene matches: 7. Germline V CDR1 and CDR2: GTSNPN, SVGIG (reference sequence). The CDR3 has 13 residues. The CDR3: CAWKRTGTNEQYF. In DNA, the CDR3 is TGTGCCTGGAAACGGACAGGGACCAACGAGCAGTACTTC.

In DNA, the CDR3 is TGTGCCAGCAGCGGCAGGGTCTCTGGGGCCAACGTCCTGACTTTC. It yields the protein CASSGRVSGANVLTF. The rearrangement uses TRBV5-6 and TRBJ2-6; a possible D gene is TRBD1 (5 bases). This CDR3 region has 15 residues. Trimming shortened V by 4 bases and J by 0 bases, and 8 bases separated the two germline ends. Looked up from germline, CDR1 is SGHDT and CDR2 is YYEEEE.

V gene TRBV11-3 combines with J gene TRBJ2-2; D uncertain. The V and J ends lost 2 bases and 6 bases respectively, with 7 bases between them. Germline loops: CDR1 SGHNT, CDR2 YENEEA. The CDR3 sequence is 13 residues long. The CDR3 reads CASSLTYPGELFF. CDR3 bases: TGTGCCAGCAGCTTAACATATCCCGGGGAGCTGTTTTTT. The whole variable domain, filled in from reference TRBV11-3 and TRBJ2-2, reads EAGVVQSPRYKIIEKKQPVAFWCNPISGHNTLYWYLQNLGQGPELLIRYENEEAVDDSQLPKDRFSAERLKGVDSTLKIQPAELGDSAVYLCASSLTYPGELFFGEGSRLTVL.

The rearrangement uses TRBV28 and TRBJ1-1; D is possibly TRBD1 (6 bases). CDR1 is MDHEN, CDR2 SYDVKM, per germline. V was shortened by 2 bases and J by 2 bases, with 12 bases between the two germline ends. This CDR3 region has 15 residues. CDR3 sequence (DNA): TGTGCCAGCAGTTTACTTGGACAGACAAACACTGAAGCTTTCTTT. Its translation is CASSLLGQTNTEAFF.

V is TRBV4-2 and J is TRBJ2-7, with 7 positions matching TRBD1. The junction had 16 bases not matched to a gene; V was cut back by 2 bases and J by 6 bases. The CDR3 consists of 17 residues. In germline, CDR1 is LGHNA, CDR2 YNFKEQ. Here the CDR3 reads CASSQKNPGQSVGEQYF. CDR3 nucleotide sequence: TGTGCCAGCAGCCAAAAAAACCCGGGACAGAGCGTCGGCGAGCAGTACTTC.

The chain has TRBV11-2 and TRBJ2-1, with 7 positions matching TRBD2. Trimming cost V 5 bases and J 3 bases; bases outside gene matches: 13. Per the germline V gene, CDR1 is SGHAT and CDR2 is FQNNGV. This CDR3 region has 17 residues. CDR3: CASSTRLAREGYNEQFF. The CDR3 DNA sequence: TGTGCCAGCAGCACTCGACTAGCAAGAGAGGGCTACAATGAGCAGTTCTTC.

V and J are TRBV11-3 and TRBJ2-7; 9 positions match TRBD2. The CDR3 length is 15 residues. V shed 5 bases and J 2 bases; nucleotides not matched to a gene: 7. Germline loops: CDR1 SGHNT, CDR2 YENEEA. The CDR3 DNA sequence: TGTGCCAGCAGCGTCACTAGCGGGTTGACCTACGAGCAGTACTTC. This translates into CASSVTSGLTYEQYF. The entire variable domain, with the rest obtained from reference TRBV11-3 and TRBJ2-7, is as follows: EAGVVQSPRYKIIEKKQPVAFWCNPISGHNTLYWYLQNLGQGPELLIRYENEEAVDDSQLPKDRFSAERLKGVDSTLKIQPAELGDSAVYLCASSVTSGLTYEQYFGPGTRLTVT.

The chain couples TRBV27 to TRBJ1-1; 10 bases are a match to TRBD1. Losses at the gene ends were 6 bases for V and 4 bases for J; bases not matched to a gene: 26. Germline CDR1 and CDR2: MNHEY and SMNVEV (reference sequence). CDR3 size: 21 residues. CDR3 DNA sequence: TGTGCCAGCAGCTCATCGACTAAGACAGGGGGCAACGGATTTTCGAGCACTGAAGCTTTCTTT. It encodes CASSSSTKTGGNGFSSTEAFF.

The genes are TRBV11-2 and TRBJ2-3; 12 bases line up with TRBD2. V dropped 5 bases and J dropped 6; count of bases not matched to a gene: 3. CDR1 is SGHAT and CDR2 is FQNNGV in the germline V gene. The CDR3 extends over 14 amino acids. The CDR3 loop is CASSRTSGADTQYF. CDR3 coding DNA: TGTGCCAGCAGCCGGACTAGCGGGGCGGATACGCAGTATTTT.